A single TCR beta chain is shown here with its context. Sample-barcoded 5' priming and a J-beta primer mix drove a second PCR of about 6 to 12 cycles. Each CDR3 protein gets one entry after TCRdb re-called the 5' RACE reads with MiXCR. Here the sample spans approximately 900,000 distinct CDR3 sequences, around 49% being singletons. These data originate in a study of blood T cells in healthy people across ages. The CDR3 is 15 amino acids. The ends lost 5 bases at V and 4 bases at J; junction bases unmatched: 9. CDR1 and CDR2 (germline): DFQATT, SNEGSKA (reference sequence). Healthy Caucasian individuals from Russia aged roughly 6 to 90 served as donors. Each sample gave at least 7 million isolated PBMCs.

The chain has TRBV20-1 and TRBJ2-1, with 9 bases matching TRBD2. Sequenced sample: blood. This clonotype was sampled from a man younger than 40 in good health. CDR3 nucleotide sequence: TGCAGTGCTGTGCGGGGGGGCTTCTCGTACAATGAGCAGTTCTTC. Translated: CSAVRGGFSYNEQFF.